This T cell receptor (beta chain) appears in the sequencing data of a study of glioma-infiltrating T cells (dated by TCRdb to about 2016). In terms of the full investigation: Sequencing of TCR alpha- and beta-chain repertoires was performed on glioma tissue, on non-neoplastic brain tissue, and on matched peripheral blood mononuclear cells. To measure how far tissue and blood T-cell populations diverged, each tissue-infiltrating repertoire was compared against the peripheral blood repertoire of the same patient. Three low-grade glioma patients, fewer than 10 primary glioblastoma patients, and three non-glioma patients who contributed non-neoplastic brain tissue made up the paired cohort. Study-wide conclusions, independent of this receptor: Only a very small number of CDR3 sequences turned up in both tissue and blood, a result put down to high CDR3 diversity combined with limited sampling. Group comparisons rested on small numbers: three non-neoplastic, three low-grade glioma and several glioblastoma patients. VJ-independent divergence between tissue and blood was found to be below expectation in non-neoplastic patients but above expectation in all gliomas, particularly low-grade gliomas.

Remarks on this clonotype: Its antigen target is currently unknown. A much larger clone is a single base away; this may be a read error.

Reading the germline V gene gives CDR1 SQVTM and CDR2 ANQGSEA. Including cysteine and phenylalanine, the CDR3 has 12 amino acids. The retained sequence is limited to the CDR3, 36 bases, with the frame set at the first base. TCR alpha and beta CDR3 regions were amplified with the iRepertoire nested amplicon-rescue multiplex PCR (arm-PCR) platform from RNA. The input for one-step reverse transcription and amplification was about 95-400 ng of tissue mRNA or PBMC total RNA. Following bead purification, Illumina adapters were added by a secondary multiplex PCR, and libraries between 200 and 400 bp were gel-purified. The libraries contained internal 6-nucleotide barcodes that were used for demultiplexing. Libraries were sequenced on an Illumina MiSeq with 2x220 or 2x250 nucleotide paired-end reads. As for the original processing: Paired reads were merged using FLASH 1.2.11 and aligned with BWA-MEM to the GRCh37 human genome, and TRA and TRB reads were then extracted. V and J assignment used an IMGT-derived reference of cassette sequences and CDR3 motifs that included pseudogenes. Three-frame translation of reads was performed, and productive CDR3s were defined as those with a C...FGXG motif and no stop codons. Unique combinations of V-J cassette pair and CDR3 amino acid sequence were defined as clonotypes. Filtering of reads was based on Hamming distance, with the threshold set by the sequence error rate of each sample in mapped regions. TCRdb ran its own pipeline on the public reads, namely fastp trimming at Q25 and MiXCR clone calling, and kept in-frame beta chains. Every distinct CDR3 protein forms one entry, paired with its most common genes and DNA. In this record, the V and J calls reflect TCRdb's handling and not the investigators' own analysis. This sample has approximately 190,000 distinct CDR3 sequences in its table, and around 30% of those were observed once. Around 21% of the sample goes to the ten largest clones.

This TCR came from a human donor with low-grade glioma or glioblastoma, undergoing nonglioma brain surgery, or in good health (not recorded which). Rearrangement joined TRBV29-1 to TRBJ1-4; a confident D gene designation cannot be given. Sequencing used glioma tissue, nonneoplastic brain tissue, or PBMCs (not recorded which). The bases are TGCGGCGTCGAAGGGATGGGTGAAAAACTGTTTTTT. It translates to CGVEGMGEKLFF.